A selection of T cell receptor beta chains follows, all from one sample in a study of T cell repertoires in cytomegalovirus infection. TCRdb passed the reads through MiXCR, listing each CDR3 protein once. The data hold about 230,000 distinct CDR3 sequences, with roughly 23% observed a single time. The sequencing sample was made of CD8+ T cells from PBMCs. These receptors were obtained from a human donor in good health (CMV status not recorded). Some clones in this sample may be carry-over from other donors' samples. Both conserved end residues are part of each CDR3. The D gene is left open where the match is weak. The size of a clone is reported for some rows only, either as once, few or many, or as a class for expanded clones.

d_call: TRBD2; j_call: TRBJ2-2; v_call: TRBV7-6; clone_size: -; cdr3_aa: CASSSQGWDYRTGELFF; cdr3_nt: TGTGCCAGCAGCTCCCAGGGCTGGGACTACCGAACCGGGGAGCTGTTTTTT
d_call: -; j_call: TRBJ1-2; v_call: TRBV20-1; clone_size: -; cdr3_aa: CSARKVGGYTF; cdr3_nt: TGCAGTGCTAGGAAGGTGGGGGGCTACACCTTC
d_call: -; j_call: TRBJ2-1; v_call: TRBV4-1; clone_size: few; cdr3_aa: CASSQDPSLSSYNEQFF; cdr3_nt: TGCGCCAGCAGCCAAGATCCTAGCCTGAGCTCCTACAATGAGCAGTTCTTC
d_call: -; j_call: TRBJ1-1; v_call: TRBV7-6; clone_size: -; cdr3_aa: CASSPAFNTEAFF; cdr3_nt: TGTGCCAGCAGCCCAGCTTTTAACACTGAAGCTTTCTTT
d_call: TRBD1; j_call: TRBJ1-1; v_call: TRBV20-1; clone_size: -; cdr3_aa: CSAREMTGDPAEAFF; cdr3_nt: TGCAGTGCTAGAGAGATGACAGGGGATCCCGCTGAAGCTTTCTTT
d_call: TRBD1; j_call: TRBJ2-1; v_call: TRBV2; clone_size: few; cdr3_aa: CASSAISGTVNEQFF; cdr3_nt: TGTGCCAGCAGTGCAATTTCCGGGACAGTCAATGAGCAGTTCTTC
d_call: -; j_call: TRBJ2-4; v_call: TRBV20-1; clone_size: few; cdr3_aa: CSASSLAKNIQYF; cdr3_nt: TGCAGTGCCAGCAGCCTAGCCAAAAACATTCAGTACTTC
d_call: -; j_call: TRBJ2-3; v_call: TRBV29-1; clone_size: -; cdr3_aa: CSVGVTDTQYF; cdr3_nt: TGCAGCGTTGGGGTCACAGATACGCAGTATTTT
d_call: -; j_call: TRBJ1-1; v_call: TRBV12-3/TRBV12-4; clone_size: many; cdr3_aa: CASSPDNTEAFF; cdr3_nt: TGTGCCAGCAGCCCTGACAACACTGAAGCTTTCTTT
d_call: -; j_call: TRBJ1-1; v_call: TRBV6-6; clone_size: -; cdr3_aa: CASILPGEDTEAFF; cdr3_nt: TGTGCCAGCATTCTACCGGGAGAGGATACTGAAGCTTTCTTT
d_call: -; j_call: TRBJ2-5; v_call: TRBV7-2; clone_size: many; cdr3_aa: CASSLASYGGETQYF; cdr3_nt: TGTGCCAGCAGCTTAGCTTCTTATGGCGGCGAGACCCAGTACTTC
d_call: -; j_call: TRBJ1-1; v_call: TRBV9; clone_size: -; cdr3_aa: CASSGGEATEAFF; cdr3_nt: TGTGCCAGCAGCGGGGGCGAGGCCACTGAAGCTTTCTTT
d_call: -; j_call: TRBJ2-7; v_call: TRBV29-1; clone_size: -; cdr3_aa: CSVGGTGSYEQYF; cdr3_nt: TGCAGCGTTGGCGGAACAGGGTCCTACGAGCAGTACTTC
d_call: -; j_call: TRBJ2-2; v_call: TRBV11-2; clone_size: many; cdr3_aa: CASSLPPKQIQNTGELFF; cdr3_nt: TGTGCCAGCAGCTTACCCCCGAAGCAGATCCAGAACACCGGGGAGCTGTTTTTT
d_call: -; j_call: TRBJ2-7; v_call: TRBV29-1; clone_size: -; cdr3_aa: CSVSGGDNYEQYF; cdr3_nt: TGCAGCGTCAGCGGAGGGGACAACTACGAGCAGTACTTC
d_call: TRBD2; j_call: TRBJ2-1; v_call: TRBV7-8; clone_size: many; cdr3_aa: CASSQTSGVGRLQFF; cdr3_nt: TGTGCCAGCAGCCAGACTAGCGGGGTCGGCAGATTGCAGTTCTTC
d_call: TRBD1; j_call: TRBJ2-1; v_call: TRBV12-3/TRBV12-4; clone_size: few; cdr3_aa: CASSYWTGNEQFF; cdr3_nt: TGTGCCAGCAGTTACTGGACAGGGAACGAGCAGTTCTTC
d_call: -; j_call: TRBJ1-5; v_call: TRBV12-5; clone_size: -; cdr3_aa: CASGFGPPWPQHF; cdr3_nt: TGTGCTAGTGGTTTCGGCCCTCCGTGGCCCCAGCATTTT
d_call: -; j_call: TRBJ2-1; v_call: TRBV7-9; clone_size: few; cdr3_aa: CASSPIGDEQFF; cdr3_nt: TGTGCCAGCAGCCCCATAGGGGATGAGCAGTTCTTC
d_call: -; j_call: TRBJ2-1; v_call: TRBV19; clone_size: -; cdr3_aa: CASSMGFYNEQFF; cdr3_nt: TGTGCCAGTAGTATGGGGTTTTACAATGAGCAGTTCTTC
d_call: TRBD1; j_call: TRBJ2-7; v_call: TRBV7-9; clone_size: -; cdr3_aa: CASSTGQGVYEQYF; cdr3_nt: TGTGCCAGCAGCACCGGACAGGGGGTATACGAGCAGTACTTC
d_call: -; j_call: TRBJ1-1; v_call: TRBV6-6; clone_size: many; cdr3_aa: CASSYSPELTEAFF; cdr3_nt: TGTGCCAGCAGTTACTCACCGGAACTCACTGAAGCTTTCTTT
d_call: TRBD1; j_call: TRBJ2-1; v_call: TRBV7-9; clone_size: -; cdr3_aa: CASSHQTGIHYNEQFF; cdr3_nt: TGTGCCAGCAGCCACCAGACAGGGATCCACTACAATGAGCAGTTCTTC
d_call: -; j_call: TRBJ2-1; v_call: TRBV28; clone_size: -; cdr3_aa: CGSSLSPADSDNEQFF; cdr3_nt: TGTGGCAGCAGTTTATCCCCGGCCGACAGTGACAATGAGCAGTTCTTC
d_call: TRBD1; j_call: TRBJ1-5; v_call: TRBV6-6; clone_size: -; cdr3_aa: CASSAPDRDSNQPQHF; cdr3_nt: TGTGCCAGCAGCGCCCCGGACAGGGATAGCAATCAGCCCCAGCATTTT
d_call: TRBD1; j_call: TRBJ2-7; v_call: TRBV6-2/TRBV6-3; clone_size: -; cdr3_aa: CASSDRDYEQYF; cdr3_nt: TGTGCCAGCAGTGACAGGGACTACGAGCAGTACTTC
d_call: TRBD1; j_call: TRBJ2-7; v_call: TRBV10-3; clone_size: -; cdr3_aa: CAISRDRDSEQYF; cdr3_nt: TGTGCCATCAGCCGGGACAGGGATAGCGAGCAGTACTTC
d_call: -; j_call: TRBJ2-5; v_call: TRBV3-1; clone_size: -; cdr3_aa: CASSQDASLGLSETQYF; cdr3_nt: TGTGCCAGCAGCCAAGACGCCTCTCTCGGATTGTCGGAGACCCAGTACTTC
d_call: TRBD1; j_call: TRBJ2-7; v_call: TRBV20-1; clone_size: many; cdr3_aa: CSASGQGNSYEQYF; cdr3_nt: TGCAGTGCTTCGGGACAGGGAAATTCCTACGAGCAGTACTTC
d_call: -; j_call: TRBJ2-2; v_call: TRBV29-1; clone_size: -; cdr3_aa: CSVRIDNTGELFF; cdr3_nt: TGCAGCGTTCGAATCGACAACACCGGGGAGCTGTTTTTT
d_call: TRBD1; j_call: TRBJ2-1; v_call: TRBV2; clone_size: -; cdr3_aa: CASSYVTGTNEQFF; cdr3_nt: TGTGCCAGCAGCTATGTGACAGGGACCAATGAGCAGTTCTTC
d_call: -; j_call: TRBJ1-5; v_call: TRBV4-1; clone_size: many; cdr3_aa: CASSKGPNQPQHF; cdr3_nt: TGCGCCAGCAGCAAGGGACCGAATCAGCCCCAGCATTTT
d_call: -; j_call: TRBJ2-5; v_call: TRBV24-1; clone_size: -; cdr3_aa: CATSDLRETQYF; cdr3_nt: TGTGCCACCAGTGATTTGCGTGAGACCCAGTACTTC
d_call: -; j_call: TRBJ2-7; v_call: TRBV7-9; clone_size: -; cdr3_aa: CASSKSGAGEQYF; cdr3_nt: TGTGCCAGCAGCAAATCAGGGGCGGGCGAGCAGTACTTC
d_call: -; j_call: TRBJ1-3; v_call: TRBV2; clone_size: -; cdr3_aa: CASSPGLSGNTIYF; cdr3_nt: TGTGCCAGCAGTCCGGGTTTATCTGGAAACACCATATATTTT
d_call: -; j_call: TRBJ2-7; v_call: TRBV12-3/TRBV12-4; clone_size: medium-sized; cdr3_aa: CASSFGSLALEQYF; cdr3_nt: TGTGCCAGCAGTTTTGGTAGCTTAGCCCTCGAGCAGTACTTC
d_call: -; j_call: TRBJ1-1; v_call: TRBV20-1; clone_size: -; cdr3_aa: CSARDLTEAFF; cdr3_nt: TGCAGTGCTAGAGATCTAACTGAAGCTTTCTTT
d_call: TRBD2; j_call: TRBJ2-1; v_call: TRBV7-6; clone_size: many; cdr3_aa: CASSLSLAGTNEQFF; cdr3_nt: TGTGCCAGCAGCTTATCACTAGCGGGGACCAATGAGCAGTTCTTC
d_call: -; j_call: TRBJ2-1; v_call: TRBV5-5; clone_size: few; cdr3_aa: CASSLGTWVVDEQFF; cdr3_nt: TGTGCCAGCAGCTTGGGGACTTGGGTTGTCGATGAGCAGTTCTTC
d_call: TRBD2; j_call: TRBJ2-1; v_call: TRBV20-1; clone_size: -; cdr3_aa: CSARGTSGDNEQFF; cdr3_nt: TGCAGTGCTAGAGGGACTAGCGGGGACAATGAGCAGTTCTTC
d_call: -; j_call: TRBJ2-7; v_call: TRBV7-9; clone_size: -; cdr3_aa: CASSLVGGVEQYF; cdr3_nt: TGTGCCAGCAGCTTAGTCGGAGGAGTCGAGCAGTACTTC
d_call: -; j_call: TRBJ1-6; v_call: TRBV6-6; clone_size: few; cdr3_aa: CASSRTVSNSPLHF; cdr3_nt: TGTGCCAGCAGCCGTACAGTATCAAATTCACCCCTCCACTTT
d_call: -; j_call: TRBJ1-3; v_call: TRBV7-4; clone_size: -; cdr3_aa: CASSSRQSSGNTIYF; cdr3_nt: TGTGCCAGCAGCTCCCGACAGAGCTCTGGAAACACCATATATTTT
d_call: -; j_call: TRBJ2-1; v_call: TRBV7-3; clone_size: many; cdr3_aa: CASSSTPSDEQFF; cdr3_nt: TGTGCCAGCAGCTCGACCCCGTCCGATGAGCAGTTCTTC
d_call: -; j_call: TRBJ1-4; v_call: TRBV11-2; clone_size: once; cdr3_aa: CASSLEGGRQKPFF; cdr3_nt: TGTGCCAGCAGCTTAGAGGGCGGGAGACAAAAACCGTTTTTT
d_call: -; j_call: TRBJ2-2; v_call: TRBV7-9; clone_size: many; cdr3_aa: CASSPNERWRELFF; cdr3_nt: TGTGCCAGCAGCCCAAATGAACGGTGGCGGGAGCTGTTTTTT
d_call: TRBD2; j_call: TRBJ2-2; v_call: TRBV4-2; clone_size: many; cdr3_aa: CASSQEEERGYTGELFF; cdr3_nt: TGTGCCAGCAGCCAAGAAGAGGAGCGGGGTTACACCGGGGAGCTGTTTTTT
d_call: -; j_call: TRBJ1-2; v_call: TRBV12-3/TRBV12-4; clone_size: few; cdr3_aa: CASRYGQGYTF; cdr3_nt: TGTGCCAGCAGATATGGACAGGGCTACACCTTC
d_call: -; j_call: TRBJ1-1; v_call: TRBV7-2; clone_size: many; cdr3_aa: CASSPTVGNTEAFF; cdr3_nt: TGTGCCAGCAGCCCAACCGTGGGGAACACTGAAGCTTTCTTT
d_call: -; j_call: TRBJ2-7; v_call: TRBV7-6; clone_size: -; cdr3_aa: CASSQGISYEQYF; cdr3_nt: TGTGCCAGCAGCCAGGGAATTTCCTACGAGCAGTACTTC
d_call: -; j_call: TRBJ2-3; v_call: TRBV28; clone_size: few; cdr3_aa: CASSPFLGTQYF; cdr3_nt: TGTGCCAGCAGCCCTTTTCTTGGTACGCAGTATTTT
d_call: -; j_call: TRBJ2-7; v_call: TRBV28; clone_size: many; cdr3_aa: CASSFPSYEQYF; cdr3_nt: TGTGCCAGCAGTTTTCCGTCCTACGAGCAGTACTTC
d_call: TRBD1; j_call: TRBJ1-5; v_call: TRBV5-6; clone_size: -; cdr3_aa: CASSHGTGGSPQHF; cdr3_nt: TGTGCCAGCAGCCATGGGACAGGGGGCAGTCCCCAGCATTTT
d_call: -; j_call: TRBJ2-7; v_call: TRBV20-1; clone_size: few; cdr3_aa: CSARDLRGNRYEQYF; cdr3_nt: TGCAGTGCTAGAGATCTTCGAGGGAATAGGTACGAGCAGTACTTC
d_call: -; j_call: TRBJ2-7; v_call: TRBV20-1; clone_size: -; cdr3_aa: CSLPAESSYEQYF; cdr3_nt: TGCAGTCTGCCAGCGGAGAGCTCCTACGAGCAGTACTTC
d_call: -; j_call: TRBJ2-7; v_call: TRBV5-1; clone_size: many; cdr3_aa: CASSLGNSYEQYF; cdr3_nt: TGTGCCAGCAGCTTAGGCAACTCCTACGAGCAGTACTTC
d_call: -; j_call: TRBJ2-1; v_call: TRBV5-1; clone_size: few; cdr3_aa: CASSLGWGGGNEQFF; cdr3_nt: TGCGCCAGCAGCTTGGGTTGGGGGGGCGGCAATGAGCAGTTCTTC
d_call: TRBD1; j_call: TRBJ2-3; v_call: TRBV29-1; clone_size: -; cdr3_aa: CSADRDTQYF; cdr3_nt: TGCAGCGCGGACAGGGATACGCAGTATTTT
d_call: -; j_call: TRBJ2-3; v_call: TRBV7-6; clone_size: few; cdr3_aa: CASSFPLAGNTDTQYF; cdr3_nt: TGTGCCAGCAGCTTCCCTCTTGCGGGTAACACAGATACGCAGTATTTT